This passage covers 25 T cell receptor beta chains from one sample sequenced in a study of blood T cell repertoires in COVID-19. This table comes from immunoSEQ multiplex PCR, and its TCRdb copy is limited to in-frame clones, with some not included. The data contain around 100,000 clones, 69% of them singletons. Sequenced input: peripheral blood. The receptor set was obtained from a man older than 75 with acute or convalescent COVID-19.

The chain is built from TRBV28 and TRBJ2-1, with 9 positions matching TRBD1. Germline lookup yields CDR1 MDHEN and CDR2 SYDVKM. The CDR3 is 14 amino acids. Trimming at V came to 8 bases and at J to 4 bases, leaving 6 bases not matched to a gene. The CDR3 loop reads CASRQGGLYNEQFF. The CDR3 nucleotides are TGTGCCAGCCGACAGGGGGGATTATACAATGAGCAGTTCTTC.

This clone was detected a few times. The chain joins TRBV11-2 to TRBJ2-2; no definite D call. The V and J ends lost 0 bases and 2 bases respectively, with 4 bases between them. The germline CDR1 and CDR2 sequences are SGHAT and FQNNGV. The CDR3 contains 14 residues. This chain's CDR3 is CASSLDPNTGELFF. The CDR3, as DNA: TGTGCCAGCAGCTTAGATCCAAACACCGGGGAGCTGTTTTTT.

This clone was seen a handful of times. V gene TRBV6-5 combines with J gene TRBJ2-2, with a possible D match to TRBD1 (6 bases). Germline CDR1 MNHEY, CDR2 SVGAGI. V gave up 11 bases and J gave up 2 bases, with 15 bases separating them. CDR3 size: 14 residues. CDR3 bases: TGTGCCTCCCGGGACACCAAAAACACCGGGGAGCTGTTTTTT. It encodes CASRDTKNTGELFF.

The table lists this clone with a count of one. The chain employs TRBV6-5 and TRBJ2-7, with 8 positions matching TRBD2. CDR1 MNHEY and CDR2 SVGAGI come from the germline V gene. This CDR3 is 12 amino acids long. V lost 4 bases and J lost 7; bases outside the gene matches: 3. The CDR3 nucleotides are TGTGCCAGCAGTTTTGCGGGGGGAGAGCAGTACTTC. It yields the protein CASSFAGGEQYF.

This chain uses TRBV6-6 with TRBJ1-2; D is possibly TRBD1 (6 bases). The CDR3 extends over 12 amino acids. Germline CDR1 reads MNHNY; CDR2 reads SVGAGI (reference sequence). V was trimmed by 8 bases and J by 7 bases, leaving 14 bases between them. The CDR3 loop reads CASGQGPGGYTF. The CDR3 DNA is TGTGCCAGCGGGCAGGGGCCGGGTGGCTACACCTTC.

The chain is built from TRBV27 and TRBJ2-7; D might be TRBD2 (6 bases). Trimming took 6 bases from V and 2 from J, leaving 14 bases between them. The CDR3 has 14 residues. Germline V gives CDR1 MNHEY, CDR2 SMNVEV (reference sequence). CDR3 loop: CASRRDSWAYEQYF. In DNA, the CDR3 is TGTGCCAGCAGGCGGGACTCCTGGGCCTACGAGCAGTACTTC.

The chain employs TRBV18 and TRBJ1-5; no firm D call. Germline CDR1 and CDR2: KGHSH and LQKENI. Trimming removed 4 bases at V and 6 bases at J, with 16 bases between. The CDR3 contains 15 residues. The CDR3 bases are TGTGCCAGCTCACTCGACTCAAATGGTATTCAGCCCCAGCATTTT. Residues: CASSLDSNGIQPQHF.

This clone was detected only a few times. The DNA for the CDR3 is TGTGCCAGCAGTCCAGGGGGCACAGATACGCAGTATTTT. Residues: CASSPGGTDTQYF. J is TRBJ2-3 and V is TRBV6-5; D may be TRBD1 (6 bases). The germline gives CDR1 MNHEY, CDR2 SVGAGI. Trimming pared 5 bases from V and 1 base from J, leaving 7 bases between. The CDR3 covers 13 residues.

J is TRBJ2-7 and V is TRBV28, with TRBD1 as a possible D gene (6 bases). Germline V CDR1 and CDR2: MDHEN, SYDVKM. CDR3 length equals 13 residues. The CDR3 DNA reads as TGTGTTACACAGGGTCCTGCACGCTACGAGCAGTACTTC. Amino acids: CVTQGPARYEQYF.

The count of this clone is one. This sequence joins TRBV11-2 and TRBJ2-5, with TRBD1 matching over 7 bases. CDR1 is SGHAT, CDR2 FQNNGV, per germline. This CDR3 comprises 13 residues. Trimming removed 2 bases from V and 4 bases from J; junction bases left unmatched: 1. Written as DNA, the CDR3 is TGTGCCAGCAGCTTAACAGGGGTAGAGACCCAGTACTTC. Translation: CASSLTGVETQYF.

The table lists this clone with a few counts. The chain uses TRBV2 and TRBJ2-1; D might be TRBD1 (6 bases). This CDR3 is built from 14 residues. The germline CDR1 and CDR2 sequences are SNHLY and FYNNEI. Trimming cost V 10 bases and J 0 bases, with 13 bases left between them. In nucleotides, the CDR3 is TGTGCCATTCGGACAGAGAGCTCCTACAATGAGCAGTTCTTC. It encodes CAIRTESSYNEQFF.

CDR3 in amino acids: CASSAQGAGTEAFF. In DNA, the CDR3 is TGTGCCAGCAGTGCACAGGGGGCGGGTACTGAAGCTTTCTTT. V gene TRBV6-2 or TRBV6-3 combines with J gene TRBJ1-1; 9 bases are a match to TRBD1. With 5 bases clipped from V and 5 bases from J, the junction kept 6 bases outside the gene matches. The CDR3 loop spans 14 amino acids. Germline CDR1 and CDR2: MNHEY and SVGEGT.

This clone was seen repeatedly, ten times or more. CDR3 sequence (DNA): TGTGCCAGCAGCTTAGGACAGGGAACTCTGGATACGCAGTATTTT. It specifies CASSLGQGTLDTQYF. The chain uses TRBV11-3 and TRBJ2-3; TRBD1 aligns across 7 bases. The germline gives CDR1 SGHNT, CDR2 YENEEA. CDR3 length: 15 residues. V lost 1 base, J lost 6 bases, and 7 bases stayed unmatched.

The chain is built from TRBV27 and TRBJ1-5; a weak D match, TRBD1 (6 bases). Trimming removed 0 bases from V and 6 bases from J, with 9 bases in between. The CDR3 spans 14 residues. CDR1 is MNHEY, CDR2 SMNVEV, per germline (reference sequence). The CDR3 protein is CASSLSGAVQPQHF. In DNA form, the CDR3 reads TGTGCCAGCAGTTTATCGGGGGCAGTTCAGCCCCAGCATTTT.

The genes are TRBV7-2 and TRBJ2-5, with unresolved D. The V and J ends lost 2 bases and 3 bases respectively, with 7 bases between them. The CDR3 sequence is 13 residues long. Germline V gene data show CDR1 as SGHTA and CDR2 as FQGNSA. The CDR3 DNA reads TGTGCCAGCAGCTTAAGCAATAAAGAGACCCAGTACTTC. Protein: CASSLSNKETQYF.

A few counts support this clone. The genes are TRBV19 and TRBJ2-2, with 9 bases identical to TRBD1. CDR1 is LNHDA, CDR2 SQIVND, per germline (reference sequence). The CDR3 consists of 19 residues. Trimming removed 6 bases from V and 5 bases from J; junction bases left unmatched: 19. The DNA for the CDR3 is TGTGCCAGTAGCCAACCCGGGACAGGGATTGGAGAGGGAACCGGGGAGCTGTTTTTT. Protein: CASSQPGTGIGEGTGELFF.

The rearrangement joins TRBV19 to TRBJ2-3; TRBD2 matches at 7 bases. The CDR3 sequence is 15 residues long. The V and J ends lost 6 bases and 0 bases, in that order; junction bases with no gene match: 6. The germline gives CDR1 LNHDA, CDR2 SQIVND (reference sequence). CDR3: CASRWTRGSTDTQYF. DNA for the CDR3: TGTGCCAGTAGATGGACTAGGGGAAGCACAGATACGCAGTATTTT.

V is TRBV28 and J is TRBJ2-1; TRBD2 agrees at 11 bases. There are 15 residues in the CDR3. Looked up from germline, CDR1 is MDHEN and CDR2 is SYDVKM. With 3 bases clipped from V and 5 bases from J, the junction kept 3 bases outside the gene matches. The CDR3 sequence is CASSFGTSGNNEQFF. The DNA for the CDR3 is TGTGCCAGCAGTTTCGGGACTAGCGGAAACAATGAGCAGTTCTTC.

This sequence joins TRBV6-2 or TRBV6-3 and TRBJ2-1; D uncertain. Germline V gene data show CDR1 as MNHEY and CDR2 as SVGEGT. The CDR3 extends over 12 amino acids. V dropped 6 bases and J dropped 7 bases, with 10 bases sitting between them. The CDR3 bases are TGTGCCAGCAGCTTCCTCGGTAATGAGCAGTTCTTC. This translates into CASSFLGNEQFF.

The chain recombines TRBV7-2 with TRBJ2-5, with a weak D call TRBD2 (6 bases). The V gene's germline CDR1 is SGHTA and CDR2 FQGNSA. This CDR3 region has 15 residues. Trimming pared 5 bases from V and 5 bases from J, leaving 18 bases between. The CDR3: CASSPRAASAETQYF. The CDR3 DNA reads as TGTGCCAGCAGCCCGAGGGCGGCTAGCGCTGAGACCCAGTACTTC.

The chain recombines TRBV5-1 with TRBJ2-1; D is unclear. CDR1 and CDR2 (germline): SGHRS, YFSETQ. Trimming removed 0 bases at V and 7 bases at J, with 14 bases between. This CDR3 region has 15 residues. CDR3 amino acids: CASSLASGSLNEQFF. CDR3 nucleotides: TGCGCCAGCAGCTTGGCGTCAGGTTCTCTGAATGAGCAGTTCTTC. Variable domain in full (rest from reference TRBV5-1 and TRBJ2-1): KAGVTQTPRYLIKTRGQQVTLSCSPISGHRSVSWYQQTPGQGLQFLFEYFSETQRNKGNFPGRFSGRQFSNSRSEMNVSTLELGDSALYLCASSLASGSLNEQFFGPGTRLTVL.

In its sample, this clone ranks as medium-sized. This chain joins TRBV10-3 and TRBJ2-7, with 8 nucleotides matching TRBD2. V lost 5 bases, J lost 3 bases, and 6 bases stayed unmatched. CDR3 size: 14 residues. Per the germline V gene, CDR1 is ENHRY and CDR2 is SYGVKD. This CDR3 is CAISPGGADYEQYF. The CDR3 coding sequence is TGTGCCATCAGTCCCGGGGGGGCGGACTACGAGCAGTACTTC.

The chain recombines TRBV4-2 with TRBJ1-5; D call uncertain. The CDR3 has 17 amino acids. V lost 0 bases, J lost 1 base, and 13 bases lay in between. Germline V CDR1 and CDR2: LGHNA, YNFKEQ. The CDR3 protein is CASSQDLPGNSNQPQHF. The CDR3, as DNA: TGTGCCAGCAGCCAAGATCTTCCCGGGAACAGCAATCAGCCCCAGCATTTT.

V usage is TRBV19 and J usage is TRBJ1-5; no firm D call. The CDR3 consists of 15 residues. The V end was cut by 9 bases, the J end by 0 bases, with 15 bases between. Per the germline V gene, CDR1 is LNHDA and CDR2 is SQIVND (reference sequence). The DNA for the CDR3 is TGTGCCAGCCTCGGGGTAGGGCTTAGCAATCAGCCCCAGCATTTT. This sequence encodes CASLGVGLSNQPQHF.

The gene calls are TRBV29-1 and TRBJ1-1; possible D gene TRBD1, 5 bases. The length of the CDR3 is 15 residues. V was cut by 4 bases and J by 3 bases, with 18 bases left in between. The germline V gene has CDR1 SQVTM and CDR2 ANQGSEA. The CDR3 protein is CSVVAGHGGYTEAFF. The CDR3 DNA is TGCAGCGTTGTTGCGGGGCACGGAGGATACACTGAAGCTTTCTTT. The full variable domain, its missing parts supplied by reference TRBV29-1 and TRBJ1-1, is SAVISQKPSRDICQRGTSLTIQCQVDSQVTMMFWYRQQPGQSLTLIATANQGSEATYESGFVIDKFPISRPNLTFSTLTVSNMSPEDSSIYLCSVVAGHGGYTEAFFGQGTRLTVV.